This is a list of T cell receptor beta chains from one sample in a study of shared clonotypes between healthy human individuals. This table comes from immunoSEQ multiplex PCR, and its TCRdb copy is limited to in-frame clones, with some not included. Among 2,500,000 or so clones, over 85% were seen once, and the ten largest hold around 0.37%. What was sequenced was naive CD4+ T cells from PBMCs. The receptors were sampled from a man between 18 and 29 years old in good health. Some clones in this sample may be carry-over from other donors' samples. CDR3s include the opening cysteine and the closing phenylalanine or tryptophan. D genes are given only for firm matches. Size tells how often a clone was seen (once, few, many) or the class of an expanded clone, and some rows leave it out.

-	14	-	TRBV6-5	TRBJ2-7	TGTGCCAGCAGACCGGGGACAACTTCCTACGAGCAGTACTTC	CASRPGTTSYEQYF
-	13	-	TRBV6-5	TRBJ2-7	TGTGCCAGCACCCCCGGGGGCGGCTACGAGCAGTACTTC	CASTPGGGYEQYF
-	19	-	TRBV28	TRBJ1-2	TGTGCCAGCAGCCAAGGGCGAGCAGGCAGCTCTCAAGCTAACTATGGCTACACCTTC	CASSQGRAGSSQANYGYTF
TRBD1	16	once	TRBV10-3	TRBJ2-3	TGTGCCATCAGTCATGGACAGGGCGGGAGCACAGATACGCAGTATTTT	CAISHGQGGSTDTQYF
TRBD2	17	-	TRBV5-1	TRBJ2-2	TGCGCCAGCAGCTTGGCCTTAGCGGGATGGACGGCCGGGGAGCTGTTTTTT	CASSLALAGWTAGELFF
-	14	-	TRBV9	TRBJ2-7	TGTGCCAGCAGCGTAGGGCGGATTCCCTACGAGCAGTACTTC	CASSVGRIPYEQYF
TRBD2	15	-	TRBV19	TRBJ2-1	TGTGCCAGTAGCCCCTTGCGGGAGGCGAGCAATGAGCAGTTCTTC	CASSPLREASNEQFF
-	13	-	TRBV5-1	TRBJ2-7	TGCGCCAGCAGCTTAAGCGGAAACTACGAGCAGTACTTC	CASSLSGNYEQYF
-	13	-	TRBV6-5	TRBJ2-7	TGTGCCAGCAGGGGGACTGGTACCTACGAGCAGTACTTC	CASRGTGTYEQYF
TRBD2	18	-	TRBV9	TRBJ2-1	TGTGCCAGCAGCGTAGGCACTCAGGGACTAGCGGTATACAATGAGCAGTTCTTC	CASSVGTQGLAVYNEQFF
-	11	-	TRBV11-2	TRBJ2-7	TGTGCCAGCAGCTTAGGGGGCGGGCAGTACTTC	CASSLGGGQYF
TRBD1	13	-	TRBV5-4	TRBJ2-1	TGTGCCAGCAGCGTGGACAGGGGCAATGAGCAGTTCTTC	CASSVDRGNEQFF
TRBD2	23	-	TRBV9	TRBJ2-1	TGTGCCAGCAGCGTAGTCGTTGGCTCCGGGACTAGCGGGAGATTTGGCCCCTACAATGAGCAGTTCTTC	CASSVVVGSGTSGRFGPYNEQFF
-	12	-	TRBV5-1	TRBJ1-2	TGCGCCAGCAGCTCGGCCGGGTCGGGCTACACCTTC	CASSSAGSGYTF
TRBD2	15	-	TRBV7-2	TRBJ2-1	TGTGCCAGCAAGCCGGGACTAGCTGGATACAATGAGCAGTTCTTC	CASKPGLAGYNEQFF
TRBD1	19	-	TRBV5-8	TRBJ1-5	TGTGCCAGCAGCTTGGGGCGGAACAGGGGGATCCTTGGGAATCAGCCCCAGCATTTT	CASSLGRNRGILGNQPQHF
-	11	-	TRBV5-4	TRBJ2-2	TGTGCCAGCAGCTCCGTTGGGGAGCTGTTTTTT	CASSSVGELFF
-	14	-	TRBV2	TRBJ2-7	TGTGCCAGCACAAGACAACTTAGCTCCTACGAGCAGTACTTC	CASTRQLSSYEQYF
TRBD1	15	-	TRBV7-2	TRBJ2-5	TGTGCCAGTTGCCTCATCCGGGACAGGCAAGAGACCCAGTACTTC	CASCLIRDRQETQYF
TRBD1	13	-	TRBV6-5	TRBJ1-1	TGTGCCAGCAGCAGGGACAGGAACACTGAAGCTTTCTTT	CASSRDRNTEAFF
-	13	-	TRBV6-1	TRBJ1-1	TGTGCCAGCAGGGGACCTGGGGACACTGAAGCTTTCTTT	CASRGPGDTEAFF
TRBD2	17	-	TRBV30	TRBJ2-5	TGTGCCTGGCGGACCGGGACTAGCGGGAGGTGGCAAGAGACCCAGTACTTC	CAWRTGTSGRWQETQYF
-	13	-	TRBV5-4	TRBJ2-7	TGTGCCAGCAGCTCGGATTCGCACTACGAGCAGTACTTC	CASSSDSHYEQYF
-	14	-	TRBV28	TRBJ2-2	TGTGCCAGCAGCAACAACTATTTCGGCGGGGAGCTGTTTTTT	CASSNNYFGGELFF
-	14	-	TRBV5-1	TRBJ2-2	TGCGCCAGCAGCGCCAGGCCTGCTACCGGGGAGCTGTTTTTT	CASSARPATGELFF
TRBD2	15	-	TRBV9	TRBJ2-1	TGTGCCAGCAGCTCTAGCGGGAGGGCCGGCAATGAGCAGTTCTTC	CASSSSGRAGNEQFF
-	14	-	TRBV6-6	TRBJ1-3	TGTGCCAGCAGTTCCCAGAGGACTGGAAACACCATATATTTT	CASSSQRTGNTIYF
-	16	-	TRBV28	TRBJ1-5	TGTGCCAGCAGTTTGCCCTGGGGGCAGCCCAATCAGCCCCAGCATTTT	CASSLPWGQPNQPQHF
TRBD2	15	-	TRBV5-1	TRBJ2-7	TGCGCCAGCAGCTTCTCCGGACTAGCGGGACGCGAGCAGTACTTC	CASSFSGLAGREQYF
-	12	-	TRBV28	TRBJ1-2	TGTGCCAGCGAACAGGGTGCCGGAGGCTACACCTTC	CASEQGAGGYTF
-	14	-	TRBV2	TRBJ1-5	TGTGCCAGCAGTGACCTGAATAGCAATCAGCCCCAGCATTTT	CASSDLNSNQPQHF
-	12	-	TRBV7-9	TRBJ2-7	TGTGCCAGCAGCTTCGGTGCCTACGAGCAGTACTTC	CASSFGAYEQYF
TRBD1	16	-	TRBV7-2	TRBJ2-7	TGTGCCAGCAGCTTAGCTTGGACAGGGGTTCCCTACGAGCAGTACTTC	CASSLAWTGVPYEQYF
TRBD2	16	-	TRBV25-1	TRBJ2-1	TGTGCCAGCAGTGCCACGACTAGCGGGACACTCAATGAGCAGTTCTTC	CASSATTSGTLNEQFF
-	15	-	TRBV5-5	TRBJ1-1	TGTGCCAGCAGCTTCCCGGGACTCAGGAACACTGAAGCTTTCTTT	CASSFPGLRNTEAFF
TRBD1	16	-	TRBV7-2	TRBJ1-5	TGTGCCAGCAGCTTAGAGGGGGCAGGCCTCAATCAGCCCCAGCATTTT	CASSLEGAGLNQPQHF
-	14	-	TRBV9	TRBJ2-7	TGTGCCAGCAGCGTAAGTACTAGCTCCTACGAGCAGTACTTC	CASSVSTSSYEQYF
-	13	-	TRBV5-1	TRBJ2-7	TGCGCCAGCAGCTCGACCAATCGGGCCGAGCAGTACTTC	CASSSTNRAEQYF
-	16	-	TRBV2	TRBJ1-1	TGTGCCAGCAGCGATCAGACGGGACATCGGAACACTGAAGCTTTCTTT	CASSDQTGHRNTEAFF
TRBD1	17	-	TRBV18	TRBJ2-4	TGTGCCAGCTCACTCATACCGGGACAGGGGTTCAAAAACATTCAGTACTTC	CASSLIPGQGFKNIQYF
-	21	-	TRBV9	TRBJ2-3	TGTGCCAGCAGCACGTCTAAGTGGGGTAGCGCCCGCGATTGGGATGCAGATACGCAGTATTTT	CASSTSKWGSARDWDADTQYF
TRBD1	16	-	TRBV9	TRBJ2-3	TGTGCCAGCAGCGCCTCCGGGACAGGGGGGACAGATACGCAGTATTTT	CASSASGTGGTDTQYF
-	14	few	TRBV11-3	TRBJ2-7	TGTGCCAGCAGCCGAGTGTCCCCAGTCTACGAGCAGTACTTC	CASSRVSPVYEQYF
-	14	-	TRBV5-1	TRBJ2-6	TGCGCCAGCAGGACTTCATCTGGGGCCAACGTCCTGACTTTC	CASRTSSGANVLTF
TRBD2	15	-	TRBV11-3	TRBJ2-1	TGTGCCAGCAGCCGCGGGACTAGCTCCTACAATGAGCAGTTCTTC	CASSRGTSSYNEQFF
-	14	-	TRBV5-1	TRBJ1-2	TGCGCCAGCAGCTTGATGGGGGGAAACTATGGCTACACCTTC	CASSLMGGNYGYTF
-	15	-	TRBV6-5	TRBJ1-3	TGTGCCAGCAGTTACTCCCACATCTCTGGAAACACCATATATTTT	CASSYSHISGNTIYF
TRBD2	15	-	TRBV28	TRBJ2-1	TGTGCCAGCTATTTGACTAGCGGGAGAATCGATGAGCAGTTCTTC	CASYLTSGRIDEQFF
TRBD1	14	-	TRBV28	TRBJ2-1	TGTGCCAGCAGTCGCGGACAGGACTACAATGAGCAGTTCTTC	CASSRGQDYNEQFF
-	14	-	TRBV7-9	TRBJ1-1	TGTGCCAGCAGCTTAGCTACCCGAGACACTGAAGCTTTCTTT	CASSLATRDTEAFF
-	15	-	TRBV4-2	TRBJ1-2	TGTGCCAGCAGCTTGCGGGACGGGGTAATCTATGGCTACACCTTC	CASSLRDGVIYGYTF
TRBD2	15	-	TRBV5-1	TRBJ2-7	TGCGCCAGCAGCAACACCGGGACTAGCGGGCGCGAGCAGTACTTC	CASSNTGTSGREQYF
-	15	-	TRBV28	TRBJ2-5	TGTGCCAGCAGTTTATGGGGGGGCGCGATCGAGACCCAGTACTTC	CASSLWGGAIETQYF
-	17	-	TRBV6-1	TRBJ1-2	TGTGCCAGCAGTGAAGCGGGCTGGGGCGCGGAGGCCTATGGCTACACCTTC	CASSEAGWGAEAYGYTF
-	15	-	TRBV19	TRBJ1-1	TGTGCCAGTAGCCCTTTGGGGCAGATAAACACTGAAGCTTTCTTT	CASSPLGQINTEAFF
-	15	-	TRBV19	TRBJ1-6	TGTGCCAGTAGTATGGTGACAGGCCGGAATTCACCCCTCCACTTT	CASSMVTGRNSPLHF
TRBD1	18	-	TRBV16	TRBJ1-4	TGTGCCAGCAGCGAGCCCGGGACAGGCGTGGGAACTAATGAAAAACTGTTTTTT	CASSEPGTGVGTNEKLFF
TRBD2	15	-	TRBV5-1	TRBJ2-3	TGCGCCAGCAGCTTGGTAGCGGGAGTAGCAGATACGCAGTATTTT	CASSLVAGVADTQYF
-	12	once	TRBV6-6	TRBJ2-7	TGTGCCAGCAGTTTGCAGGGCTACGAGCAGTACTTC	CASSLQGYEQYF
TRBD2	16	-	TRBV7-6	TRBJ2-7	TGTGCCAGCAGCTTAGTGGTAGATAGCGGGAGGTACGAGCAGTACTTC	CASSLVVDSGRYEQYF